The 17 T cell receptor beta chains below come from one sample, sequenced in a study of OX40 agonist ivuxolimab in advanced cancers. Preparation of the library involved the immunoSEQ multiplex PCR assay. TCRdb provides this immuneACCESS table in a form limited to in-frame rearrangements. Some clones are lacking; in checked studies, under half of them reflect an unresolved V gene, and why the rest are absent is not known. This sample lists 75,000 to 95,000 clones; 70% to 90% were detected once. The ten largest clones add up to more than 8.5% of the sample. This specimen was CD4+ or CD8+ T cells sorted from blood, taken in a trial of the OX40 agonist ivuxolimab. The receptors stem from an adult with an advanced solid tumor such as melanoma, head and neck, liver or kidney cancer.

The rearrangement uses TRBV5-1 and TRBJ1-1; the D gene is possibly TRBD1 (6 bases). The CDR3 runs to 16 residues. Germline V CDR1 and CDR2: SGHRS, YFSETQ. V gave up 6 bases and J gave up 7 bases, with 25 bases separating them. The CDR3 loop reads CASNWEQGGGKSEAFF. In DNA, the CDR3 is TGCGCCAGCAACTGGGAACAGGGAGGGGGAAAGAGTGAAGCTTTCTTT. The whole variable domain, remainder taken from reference TRBV5-1 and TRBJ1-1, is KAGVTQTPRYLIKTRGQQVTLSCSPISGHRSVSWYQQTPGQGLQFLFEYFSETQRNKGNFPGRFSGRQFSNSRSEMNVSTLELGDSALYLCASNWEQGGGKSEAFFGQGTRLTVV.

This rearrangement joins TRBV10-3 to TRBJ2-7; 8 bases align to TRBD2. Germline V gene lookup returns CDR1 ENHRY and CDR2 SYGVKD. V lost 11 bases, J lost 4 bases, and 13 bases stayed unmatched. This CDR3 comprises 14 residues. CDR3 sequence: CAVLKTSGTYEQYF. The CDR3 DNA sequence: TGTGCCGTTTTAAAAACTAGCGGCACTTACGAGCAGTACTTC.

The chain employs TRBV7-2 and TRBJ1-1; D remains ambiguous. V dropped 7 bases and J dropped 5 bases, with 17 bases sitting between them. The germline V gene has CDR1 SGHTA and CDR2 FQGNSA. The CDR3 has 14 residues. Here the CDR3 reads CASTPMGARTEAFF. CDR3 bases: TGTGCCAGCACCCCCATGGGAGCCAGGACTGAAGCTTTCTTT.

The chain couples TRBV7-9 to TRBJ1-1; a possible D gene is TRBD1 (6 bases). The germline gives CDR1 SEHNR, CDR2 FQNEAQ (reference sequence). The V end was cut by 5 bases, the J end by 10 bases, with 20 bases between. The CDR3 is 14 residues long. CDR3 sequence: CASSPYDRPNGAFF. CDR3 nucleotide sequence: TGTGCCAGCAGCCCCTACGACAGGCCGAACGGAGCTTTCTTT.

CDR3: CASTRGLEWSQPQHF. The CDR3 coding sequence is TGTGCCAGCACCCGAGGGCTGGAGTGGAGTCAGCCCCAGCATTTT. This chain joins TRBV6-1 and TRBJ1-5; D is ambiguous. V dropped 7 bases and J dropped 6 bases, with 19 bases sitting between them. The CDR3 covers 15 residues. Germline CDR1 MNHNS, CDR2 SASEGT.

This chain connects TRBV10-2 to TRBJ1-2, with a possible D match to TRBD1 (6 bases). Between the trimmed V and J ends, which lost 8 bases and 2 bases, there was a span of 6 bases. Germline CDR1 reads WSHSY; CDR2 reads SAAADI. The CDR3 loop spans 11 amino acids. CDR3 in amino acids: CASGQNYGYTF. The CDR3 region has the DNA TGCGCCAGCGGACAGAACTATGGCTACACCTTC.

The rearrangement joins TRBV5-1 to TRBJ2-3, with 10 bases identical to TRBD2. CDR3 length: 15 residues. The germline V gene encodes CDR1 SGHRS and CDR2 YFSETQ. V gave up 4 bases and J gave up 2 bases; unmatched junction bases: 4. The CDR3 region has the DNA TGCGCCAGCAGCATCACTAGCGGGGACACAGATACGCAGTATTTT. Protein sequence: CASSITSGDTDTQYF.

Only a few counts were recorded for this clone. The chain has TRBV7-9 and TRBJ1-5; D remains unclear. The V gene's germline CDR1 is SEHNR and CDR2 FQNEAQ (reference sequence). This CDR3 is built from 13 residues. V was trimmed by 1 base and J by 3 bases, leaving 4 bases between them. CDR3 nucleotide sequence: TGTGCCAGCAGCTTAGGTGCCAATCAGCCCCAGCATTTT. This translates into CASSLGANQPQHF. Based on the CDR3 plus reference TRBV7-9 and TRBJ1-5, the full variable domain is DTGVSQNPRHKITKRGQNVTFRCDPISEHNRLYWYRQTLGQGPEFLTYFQNEAQLEKSRLLSDRFSAERPKGSFSTLEIQRTEQGDSAMYLCASSLGANQPQHFGDGTRLSIL.

This chain links TRBV19 with TRBJ2-7, with TRBD1 matching over 10 bases. The J segment lost 1 base and the V segment lost 6 bases, leaving 3 bases of the junction unmatched. Germline lookup yields CDR1 LNHDA and CDR2 SQIVND (reference sequence). CDR3 length: 14 amino acids. The CDR3 protein is CASSRQGASYEQYF. The CDR3 DNA reads TGTGCCAGTAGCCGACAGGGGGCGTCCTACGAGCAGTACTTC. The full variable domain, completed using reference TRBV19 and TRBJ2-7, is DGGITQSPKYLFRKEGQNVTLSCEQNLNHDAMYWYRQDPGQGLRLIYYSQIVNDFQKGDIAEGYSVSREKKESFPLTVTSAQKNPTAFYLCASSRQGASYEQYFGPGTRLTVT.

This chain uses TRBV10-2 with TRBJ2-7; 7 bases are shared with TRBD1. Germline V lookup: CDR1 WSHSY, CDR2 SAAADI. V dropped 2 bases and J dropped 6; count of bases not matched to a gene: 7. The CDR3 totals 14 residues. The CDR3 bases are TGCGCCAGCAGTGAGAGATGGGCAGGGGGCGAGCAGTACTTC. Translating it yields CASSERWAGGEQYF.

J is TRBJ1-2 and V is TRBV28; D is undetermined. The CDR3 extends over 12 amino acids. The V end lost 1 base, the J end lost 4 bases, and 4 bases lay between the germline ends. Looked up from germline, CDR1 is MDHEN and CDR2 is SYDVKM. CDR3 bases: TGTGCCAGCAGTTTATCAGTCTATGGCTACACCTTC. Its translation: CASSLSVYGYTF.

J is TRBJ1-2 and V is TRBV19; 9 bases fit TRBD1. With V trimmed by 5 bases and J by 5 bases, 9 bases remained unmatched. The CDR3 sequence is 15 residues long. The germline CDR1 and CDR2 sequences are LNHDA and SQIVND (reference sequence). The CDR3 here is CASSPTGGRWYGYTF. The CDR3 region has the DNA TGTGCCAGTAGTCCTACAGGGGGCAGGTGGTATGGCTACACCTTC.

This clone was detected once. The chain joins TRBV10-3 to TRBJ1-3; 12 positions match TRBD1. This CDR3 is 16 amino acids long. V shed 3 bases and J 7 bases; nucleotides not matched to a gene: 7. CDR1 is ENHRY and CDR2 is SYGVKD in the germline V gene. The CDR3 sequence: CAISDPGQGAANTIYF. The CDR3 DNA is TGTGCCATCAGTGATCCGGGACAGGGGGCCGCCAACACCATATATTTT.

The chain has TRBV7-9 and TRBJ2-7; TRBD1 aligns across 8 bases. The CDR3 has 14 amino acids. Trimming removed 6 bases from V and 2 bases from J; junction bases left unmatched: 6. Germline V gene lookup returns CDR1 SEHNR and CDR2 FQNEAQ (reference sequence). This CDR3 reads CASSYTGQAYEQYF. The CDR3 DNA reads TGTGCCAGCAGTTATACGGGACAGGCCTACGAGCAGTACTTC.

This chain links TRBV7-9 with TRBJ1-1; TRBD1 aligns across 9 bases. The CDR3 runs 19 residues. V dropped 2 bases and J dropped 0; count of bases not matched to a gene: 13. The germline CDR1 and CDR2 sequences are SEHNR and FQNEAQ (reference sequence). This chain's CDR3 is CASSLNRLRDRVLNTEAFF. For the CDR3, the DNA is TGTGCCAGCAGCTTAAATCGGTTGCGGGACAGGGTTCTGAACACTGAAGCTTTCTTT.

The chain employs TRBV7-8 and TRBJ2-5; 11 bases are shared with TRBD2. Germline V gene lookup returns CDR1 SGHVS and CDR2 FQNEAQ. After removal of 3 bases from V and 5 bases from J, the junction contained 5 bases not matched to a gene. The CDR3 consists of 15 residues. Here the CDR3 DNA reads TGTGCCAGCAGCTTGATAGCGGGGGGGCCGGAGACCCAGTACTTC. Translated: CASSLIAGGPETQYF.

The genes are TRBV6-5 and TRBJ2-3; TRBD1 or TRBD2 may be the D gene (5 bases each). V was clipped by 0 bases and J by 2 bases, with 12 bases between them. The CDR3 covers 16 residues. Germline V gene data show CDR1 as MNHEY and CDR2 as SVGAGI. CDR3 sequence reads: CASSYSGRTNTDTQYF. The DNA for the CDR3 is TGTGCCAGCAGTTACTCGGGACGGACCAACACAGATACGCAGTATTTT.